Shown below are 7 T cell receptor beta chains from a single sample sequenced in a study of cytomegalovirus exposure and HLA in healthy donors. The PCR employed 60 Vbeta primers together with 13 Jbeta primers. Measured with immunoSEQ multiplex PCR; TCRdb has only the in-frame clones, and not every one. Of around 200,000 clones detected, 82% appear once; the ten largest clones hold more than 0.5%. Material: PBMCs. The receptors originated from a woman in her forties in good health and CMV-seronegative.

V usage is TRBV5-1 and J usage is TRBJ1-2; D remains ambiguous. CDR3 length: 14 amino acids. V lost 1 base and J 1 base, leaving 8 bases between the germline ends. CDR1 is SGHRS and CDR2 is YFSETQ in the germline V gene. Here the CDR3 reads CASSLTTINYGYTF. The CDR3 region has the DNA TGCGCCAGCAGCTTGACTACTATTAACTATGGCTACACCTTC.

The chain's CDR3 is CASSLGTGNQPQHF. For the CDR3, the DNA is TGTGCCAGCAGCTTAGGAACAGGCAATCAGCCCCAGCATTTT. The chain carries TRBV7-2 and TRBJ1-5; D is unclear. Trimming took off 1 base at V and 2 bases at J, with 6 bases between the two ends. Germline V gene sequence: CDR1 SGHTA, CDR2 FQGNSA. CDR3 length: 14 amino acids. Variable domain in full (rest from reference TRBV7-2 and TRBJ1-5): GAGVSQSPSNKVTEKGKDVELRCDPISGHTALYWYRQSLGQGLEFLIYFQGNSAPDKSGLPSDRFSAERTGGSVSTLTIQRTQQEDSAVYLCASSLGTGNQPQHFGDGTRLSIL.

The chain recombines TRBV7-9 with TRBJ1-1; no firm D call. Trimming removed 4 bases at V and 2 bases at J, with 11 bases between. The germline CDR1 and CDR2 sequences are SEHNR and FQNEAQ (reference sequence). This CDR3 spans 14 amino acids. The CDR3: CASSYSEGNTEAFF. In DNA form, the CDR3 reads TGTGCCAGCAGCTACTCGGAGGGAAACACTGAAGCTTTCTTT.

The rearrangement links TRBV19 to TRBJ1-1; 7 positions agree with TRBD1. Per germline, CDR1 LNHDA and CDR2 SQIVND (reference sequence). Trimming at V came to 6 bases and at J to 4 bases, leaving 8 bases not matched to a gene. This CDR3 is built from 14 residues. CDR3 sequence: CASSHRGGLTEAFF. For the CDR3, the DNA is TGTGCCAGTAGCCACAGAGGGGGCCTCACTGAAGCTTTCTTT.

This rearrangement joins TRBV19 to TRBJ1-1, with a weak D call TRBD1 (6 bases). The germline V gene has CDR1 LNHDA and CDR2 SQIVND (reference sequence). Trimming pared 7 bases from V and 3 bases from J, leaving 21 bases between. The CDR3 extends over 16 amino acids. For the CDR3, the DNA is TGTGCCAGTACCTCCAAAGGGGGGGCGCAGGACACTGAAGCTTTCTTT. It yields the protein CASTSKGGAQDTEAFF.

This chain joins TRBV27 and TRBJ1-1; the D gene is possibly TRBD1 (5 bases). The V and J ends lost 2 bases and 0 bases respectively, with 13 bases between them. Germline loops: CDR1 MNHEY, CDR2 SMNVEV (reference sequence). The CDR3 is 16 amino acids. CDR3 residues: CASSLTGGTVNTEAFF. The DNA of the CDR3 is TGTGCCAGCAGTTTAACCGGGGGGACGGTGAACACTGAAGCTTTCTTT.

V gene TRBV6-5 combines with J gene TRBJ1-2; 9 bases map to TRBD1. After removal of 5 bases from V and 7 bases from J, the junction contained 5 bases not matched to a gene. The CDR3 is 13 residues long. CDR1 is MNHEY, CDR2 SVGAGI, per germline. CDR3: CASSTGGAVGYTF. CDR3 in DNA: TGTGCCAGCAGTACAGGGGGCGCGGTTGGCTACACCTTC.